The clone carrying this T cell receptor (beta chain) came up a few times. This sample is part of a study of identical twins. One entry per CDR3 protein results from TCRdb running MiXCR on the 5' RACE reads. Of 450,000 to 500,000 distinct CDR3 sequences in the sample, 13% to 15% were seen once. Losses at the gene ends were 7 bases for V and 0 bases for J; bases not matched to a gene: 12. CDR1 MNHEY and CDR2 SVGEGT come from the germline V gene. The CDR3 has 17 amino acids. This same sample was also taken into another study, of yellow fever vaccine responses in identical twins.

J is TRBJ2-3 and V is TRBV6-2 or TRBV6-3; 8 bases fit TRBD1. Sample: CD4+ T cells sorted from blood. This receptor was obtained from a woman aged 18 to 35 in good health. In DNA, the CDR3 is TGTGCCAGCACCGATAATGCAGGGGGCTCAAGCACAGATACGCAGTATTTT. Translated: CASTDNAGGSSTDTQYF.